This passage covers 24 T cell receptor beta chains from one sample sequenced in a study of technical replicates of blood from a few donors. Data came from immunoSEQ multiplex PCR; TCRdb stores just in-frame clones and leaves some out. This table holds 98,000 or so clones, 95% found once. The source material was T cells isolated from PBMCs. All receptors come from a human donor in good health.

The chain employs TRBV11-3 and TRBJ2-3, with D unresolved. The germline gives CDR1 SGHNT, CDR2 YENEEA. The germline V and J ends were trimmed by 5 bases and 0 bases, with 12 bases remaining between them. This CDR3 comprises 15 residues. The CDR3 is CASSLSPQSTDTQYF. CDR3 DNA: TGTGCCAGCAGCCTCAGTCCCCAGAGCACAGATACGCAGTATTTT.

The chain employs TRBV2 and TRBJ1-2; 7 bases map to TRBD1. The germline V gene has CDR1 SNHLY and CDR2 FYNNEI. This CDR3 region has 17 residues. Unmatched junction bases numbered 22, after V lost 8 bases and J lost 7 bases. As DNA, the CDR3 is TGTGCCAGCTGCCCACCTGACGGACAGGTGGGAGATTGTGGCTACACCTTC. Translating gives CASCPPDGQVGDCGYTF.

The genes are TRBV18 and TRBJ1-2; tentatively, D is TRBD1 (6 bases). Trimming removed 3 bases from V and 0 bases from J, with 11 bases in between. The germline CDR1 and CDR2 sequences are KGHSH and LQKENI. The CDR3 loop spans 15 amino acids. CDR3 amino acids: CASSPRQEANYGYTF. CDR3 DNA sequence: TGTGCCAGCTCACCGAGACAGGAAGCTAACTATGGCTACACCTTC.

The rearrangement uses TRBV19 and TRBJ2-7, with D maybe TRBD1 (5 bases). The CDR3 totals 14 residues. V gave up 7 bases and J gave up 1 base, with 14 bases separating them. Germline-derived CDR1 and CDR2 are LNHDA and SQIVND (reference sequence). CDR3 sequence (DNA): TGTGCCAGTACCGCACAGGTGGGGTCCTACGAGCAGTACTTC. Encoded protein: CASTAQVGSYEQYF.

This clone came up a few times. The chain is built from TRBV5-1 and TRBJ2-1, with 12 bases aligning to TRBD2. This CDR3 comprises 16 residues. Per germline, CDR1 SGHRS and CDR2 YFSETQ. After removal of 4 bases from V and 8 bases from J, the junction contained 10 bases not matched to a gene. The DNA for the CDR3 is TGCGCCAGCAGCCTCTTGACTAGCGGGGGCCGGGATGAGCAGTTCTTC. Protein product: CASSLLTSGGRDEQFF.

The V gene is TRBV5-1, the J gene TRBJ1-1; TRBD1 is a possible D gene (5 bases). In germline, CDR1 is SGHRS, CDR2 YFSETQ. The CDR3 length is 14 residues. The germline V and J ends were trimmed by 4 bases and 3 bases, with 13 bases remaining between them. CDR3 coding DNA: TGCGCCAGCAGCCCTCGGGAGGGGCACACTGAAGCTTTCTTT. Its protein product is CASSPREGHTEAFF. Supplemented by reference TRBV5-1 and TRBJ1-1, the full variable domain reads KAGVTQTPRYLIKTRGQQVTLSCSPISGHRSVSWYQQTPGQGLQFLFEYFSETQRNKGNFPGRFSGRQFSNSRSEMNVSTLELGDSALYLCASSPREGHTEAFFGQGTRLTVV.

The V gene is TRBV14, the J gene TRBJ2-7; maybe TRBD1 (6 bases). The CDR3 is 14 residues long. CDR1 is SGHDN and CDR2 is FVKESK in the germline V gene. Between the trimmed V and J ends, which lost 3 bases and 4 bases, there was a span of 13 bases. CDR3 sequence (DNA): TGTGCCAGCAGCCAGAGGACAGAATTATACGAGCAGTACTTC. Translated: CASSQRTELYEQYF.

This chain joins TRBV7-2 and TRBJ1-2; TRBD1 matches at 9 bases. The CDR3 is made up of 15 amino acids. With 3 bases clipped from V and 3 bases from J, the junction kept 5 bases outside the gene matches. Germline loops: CDR1 SGHTA, CDR2 FQGNSA. CDR3 amino acids: CASSFPGQGHYGYTF. CDR3 nucleotide sequence: TGTGCCAGCAGCTTCCCGGGACAGGGACACTATGGCTACACCTTC.

In this sample, this clone turned up once. This chain connects TRBV10-1 to TRBJ2-3; D unresolved. V lost 0 bases and J lost 3, with 4 bases in between. Germline CDR1 reads WNHNN; CDR2 reads SYGVQD (reference sequence). The CDR3 sequence is 13 residues long. The CDR3 region is CASSESPTDTQYF. Here the CDR3 DNA reads TGCGCCAGCAGTGAGTCCCCAACAGATACGCAGTATTTT.

The chain carries TRBV19 and TRBJ1-1; tentatively, D is TRBD1 (5 bases). The ends were cut back, 3 bases at V and 4 bases at J, with 9 bases in the middle. From germline, CDR1 is LNHDA and CDR2 SQIVND (reference sequence). CDR3 length: 13 amino acids. The CDR3 DNA is TGTGCCAGTAGTATCCCACAGGTCACTGAAGCTTTCTTT. Amino acids: CASSIPQVTEAFF.

The rearrangement links TRBV27 to TRBJ1-2, with D maybe TRBD1 (6 bases). Germline CDR1 reads MNHEY; CDR2 reads SMNVEV (reference sequence). Trimming removed 5 bases at V and 8 bases at J, with 21 bases between. This CDR3 is 15 amino acids long. The CDR3 nucleotides are TGTGCCAGCAGTACCTGGACAGAGGGAACCGGAGGCTACACCTTC. Its protein is CASSTWTEGTGGYTF.

The chain uses TRBV5-1 and TRBJ1-2; no firm D call. The CDR3 loop spans 13 amino acids. CDR1 is SGHRS and CDR2 is YFSETQ in the germline V gene. V was clipped by 0 bases and J by 8 bases, with 11 bases between them. CDR3: CASSLADTEGYTF. For the CDR3, the DNA is TGCGCCAGCAGCTTGGCCGATACCGAGGGCTACACCTTC.

The chain is built from TRBV27 and TRBJ1-5; D is possibly TRBD1 (6 bases). V lost 4 bases to trimming and J lost 1 base, with 8 bases between them. The CDR3 consists of 14 residues. Looked up from germline, CDR1 is MNHEY and CDR2 is SMNVEV (reference sequence). DNA for the CDR3: TGTGCCAGCAGTTACAGGGTAAGCAATCAGCCCCAGCATTTT. Amino acid sequence: CASSYRVSNQPQHF.

This sequence joins TRBV7-7 and TRBJ2-3; D not resolved. Per germline, CDR1 SSHAT and CDR2 FNYEAQ (reference sequence). The CDR3 is 13 residues long. Trimming cost V 3 bases and J 5 bases, with 9 bases left between them. CDR3 DNA: TGTGCCAGCAGCTTGGGCGTGGGAGATACGCAGTATTTT. Translated, it gives CASSLGVGDTQYF.

This chain connects TRBV19 to TRBJ1-5, with 11 bases matching TRBD1. The CDR3 covers 16 residues. V lost 7 bases to trimming and J lost 0 bases; unmatched junction nucleotides: 5. Germline CDR1 and CDR2: LNHDA and SQIVND (reference sequence). The CDR3 bases are TGTGCCAGTACCCAGGACAGGGGGCTTAGCAATCAGCCCCAGCATTTT. Residues: CASTQDRGLSNQPQHF.

V usage is TRBV4-2 and J usage is TRBJ2-5, with 8 bases that match TRBD1. The V and J ends lost 3 bases and 6 bases, in that order; junction bases with no gene match: 12. The CDR3 consists of 16 residues. Germline CDR1 and CDR2: LGHNA and YNFKEQ. CDR3 bases: TGTGCCAGCAGCCATCCCGACAGGGGTTTTCAGAAGACCCAGTACTTC. Translating gives CASSHPDRGFQKTQYF.

The rearrangement joins TRBV27 to TRBJ2-1, with 7 bases that match TRBD2. Germline CDR1 and CDR2: MNHEY and SMNVEV (reference sequence). The CDR3 runs to 14 residues. Trimming took 8 bases from V and 0 from J; bases not matched to a gene: 4. The CDR3 region has the DNA TGTGCCAGCGAGCGCGGGGGCTCCTACAATGAGCAGTTCTTC. This gives the protein CASERGGSYNEQFF.

The chain combines TRBV2 with TRBJ2-2; tentative D call: TRBD2 (6 bases). With 8 bases removed from V and 6 bases from J, the gap between germline ends came to 13 bases. Germline CDR1 SNHLY, CDR2 FYNNEI. CDR3 size: 13 residues. The CDR3 nucleotides read TGTGCCAGCCCGGGACTGGGGCCCGGGGAGCTGTTTTTT. It is translated as CASPGLGPGELFF.

The rearrangement uses TRBV5-5 and TRBJ2-7; D perhaps matches TRBD2 (5 bases). The CDR3 is 15 amino acids. Germline-derived CDR1 and CDR2 are SGHKS and YYEKEE (reference sequence). V gave up 2 bases and J gave up 0 bases, with 12 bases separating them. The CDR3 nucleotides are TGTGCCAGCAGCTTAATTGGGAGAAGCTCCTACGAGCAGTACTTC. Amino acids: CASSLIGRSSYEQYF.

This clone was recorded once. This chain links TRBV4-2 with TRBJ2-3, with 7 bases aligning to TRBD1. V shed 2 bases and J 1 base; nucleotides not matched to a gene: 9. Per the germline V gene, CDR1 is LGHNA and CDR2 is YNFKEQ. The CDR3 consists of 17 residues. For the CDR3, the DNA is TGTGCCAGCAGCCAACCACAGGGGACCCAGGGCACAGATACGCAGTATTTT. Amino acids: CASSQPQGTQGTDTQYF.

The chain carries TRBV5-5 and TRBJ1-2, with D possibly being TRBD1 (6 bases). The CDR3 totals 17 residues. V was shortened by 5 bases and J by 0 bases, with 20 bases between the two germline ends. CDR1 is SGHKS and CDR2 is YYEKEE in the germline V gene (reference sequence). The CDR3 loop reads CASRASGQPRANYGYTF. The DNA of the CDR3 is TGTGCCAGCAGAGCCTCCGGACAGCCCCGGGCTAACTATGGCTACACCTTC. The whole variable domain, filled in from reference TRBV5-5 and TRBJ1-2, reads DAGVTQSPTHLIKTRGQQVTLRCSPISGHKSVSWYQQVLGQGPQFIFQYYEKEERGRGNFPDRFSARQFPNYSSELNVNALLLGDSALYLCASRASGQPRANYGYTFGSGTRLTVV.

The chain recombines TRBV5-4 with TRBJ2-5; TRBD1 matches at 8 bases. Germline-derived CDR1 and CDR2 are SGHNT and YYREEE (reference sequence). This CDR3 spans 16 amino acids. Trimming at V came to 3 bases and at J to 2 bases, leaving 9 bases not matched to a gene. The CDR3 spells CASSSTGDRGQETQYF. The CDR3 coding sequence is TGTGCCAGCAGCTCGACAGGGGATCGTGGACAAGAGACCCAGTACTTC.

J is TRBJ2-7 and V is TRBV5-1; D is uncertain. The CDR3 extends over 15 amino acids. From germline, CDR1 is SGHRS and CDR2 YFSETQ. With 0 bases removed from V and 0 bases from J, the gap between germline ends came to 10 bases. CDR3 protein: CASSLVVDSSYEQYF. For the CDR3, the DNA is TGCGCCAGCAGCTTGGTGGTAGATAGCTCCTACGAGCAGTACTTC.

The rearrangement links TRBV7-6 to TRBJ2-1; D is perhaps TRBD2 (6 bases). The CDR3 totals 16 residues. Germline CDR1 is SGHVS and CDR2 is FNYEAQ. V dropped 5 bases and J dropped 4 bases, with 18 bases sitting between them. The CDR3 nucleotides are TGTGCCAGCAGCCCACGGGGGAGTATCGAGTACAATGAGCAGTTCTTC. Encoded protein: CASSPRGSIEYNEQFF.